This TCR beta chain was sequenced in a study of blood T cell repertoires in COVID-19. Whole-study context: COVID-19 samples, acute and convalescent, were from the United States, Italy and Spain. In each case, the material was cDNA or gDNA derived from T cells, B-cell-depleted T cells, or PBMCs.

In the original workflow: The authors estimated nucleated cell counts from reference gene primer amplification. The protocol was immunoSEQ multiplex PCR, while the TCRdb copy is restricted to in-frame clones and leaves out a portion. The V and J calls and clone size are taken from that table; D and trimming were inferred from the DNA. The table has 130,000 to 150,000 clones, approximately 86% seen once. Germline V gene sequence: CDR1 SEHNR, CDR2 FQNEAQ (reference sequence). This CDR3 has 15 residues. The germline V and J ends were trimmed by 5 bases and 5 bases, with 15 bases remaining between them. This clone occurred a few times.

The rearrangement joins TRBV7-9 to TRBJ2-2, with D possibly TRBD1 on 5 matching bases. The sample comprised peripheral blood. This sequence was found in a man aged 65 to 85 with acute or convalescent COVID-19. CDR3 coding DNA: TGTGCCAGCAGCCCTGGTCAGGGCAGTACCGGGGAGCTGTTTTTT. Amino acid sequence: CASSPGQGSTGELFF.